This TCR beta chain was retrieved from a study of cytomegalovirus exposure and HLA in healthy donors. Worth noting for this clone: Its antigen is still unknown.

The germline CDR1 and CDR2 sequences are SEHNR and FQNEAQ (reference sequence). The trim removed 2 bases at V and 1 base at J, leaving 5 bases unmatched. CDR3 length: 17 amino acids. The PCR ran on 60 Vbeta and 13 Jbeta primers. Data came from immunoSEQ multiplex PCR; TCRdb stores just in-frame clones and leaves some out. The sample features approximately 82,000 clones, with about 1.5% in its top ten. Findings and caveats of the study: Despite most TCR sequences being rare, some public TCRs occurred in many donors. It was reported in a later analysis that an Asian-associated ancestry cluster showed fewer N-insertions than the approximately 700-donor mean. Immune exposure data for these donors was limited to CMV serostatus.

The receptor was derived from a woman aged 55-70 years in good health and CMV-seronegative. Sequenced material: PBMCs. This chain uses TRBV7-9 with TRBJ2-3; the match to TRBD2 covers 11 bases. The chain's CDR3 is CASSLHLAGGGTDTQYF. The CDR3 nucleotides read TGTGCCAGCAGCTTACATTTAGCGGGAGGGGGCACAGATACGCAGTATTTT.